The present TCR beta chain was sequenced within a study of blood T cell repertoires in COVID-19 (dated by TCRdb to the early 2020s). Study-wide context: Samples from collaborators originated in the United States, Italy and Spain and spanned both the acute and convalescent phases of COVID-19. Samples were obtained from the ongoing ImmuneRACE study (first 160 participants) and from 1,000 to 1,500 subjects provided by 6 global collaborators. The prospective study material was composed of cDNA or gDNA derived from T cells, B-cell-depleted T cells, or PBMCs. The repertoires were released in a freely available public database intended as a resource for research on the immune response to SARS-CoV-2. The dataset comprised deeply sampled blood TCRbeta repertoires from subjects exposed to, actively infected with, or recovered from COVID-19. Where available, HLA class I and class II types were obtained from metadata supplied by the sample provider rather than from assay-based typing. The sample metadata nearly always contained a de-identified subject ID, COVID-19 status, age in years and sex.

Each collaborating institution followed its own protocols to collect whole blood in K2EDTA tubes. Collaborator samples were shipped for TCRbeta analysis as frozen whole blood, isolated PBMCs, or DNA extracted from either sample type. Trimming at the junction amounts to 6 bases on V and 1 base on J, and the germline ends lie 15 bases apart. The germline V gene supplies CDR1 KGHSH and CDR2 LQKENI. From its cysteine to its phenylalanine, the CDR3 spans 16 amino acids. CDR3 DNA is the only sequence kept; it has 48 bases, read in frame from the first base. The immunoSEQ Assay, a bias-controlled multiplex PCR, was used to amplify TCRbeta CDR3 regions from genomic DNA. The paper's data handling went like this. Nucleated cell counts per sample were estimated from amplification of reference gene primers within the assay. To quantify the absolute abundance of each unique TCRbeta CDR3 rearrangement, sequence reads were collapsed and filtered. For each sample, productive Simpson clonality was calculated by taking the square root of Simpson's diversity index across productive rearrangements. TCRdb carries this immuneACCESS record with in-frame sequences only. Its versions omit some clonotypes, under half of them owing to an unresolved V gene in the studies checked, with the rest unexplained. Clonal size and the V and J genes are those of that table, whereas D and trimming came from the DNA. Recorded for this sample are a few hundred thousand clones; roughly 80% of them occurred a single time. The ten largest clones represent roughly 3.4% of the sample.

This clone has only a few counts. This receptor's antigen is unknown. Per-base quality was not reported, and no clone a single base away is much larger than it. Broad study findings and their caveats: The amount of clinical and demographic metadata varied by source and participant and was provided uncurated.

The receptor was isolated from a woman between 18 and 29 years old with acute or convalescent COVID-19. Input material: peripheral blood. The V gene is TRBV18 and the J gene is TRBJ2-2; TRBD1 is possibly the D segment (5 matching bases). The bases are TGTGCCAGCTCCCACCAAGGGGCGCAGAACACCGGGGAGCTGTTTTTT. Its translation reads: CASSHQGAQNTGELFF. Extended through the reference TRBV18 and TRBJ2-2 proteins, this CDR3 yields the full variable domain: NAGVMQNPRHLVRRRGQEARLRCSPMKGHSHVYWYRQLPEEGLKFMVYLQKENIIDESGMPKERFSAEFPKEGPSILRIQQVVRGDSAAYFCASSHQGAQNTGELFFGEGSRLTVL.